The clone carrying this T cell receptor beta chain was found once. These data come from a study of T cells in Graves' hyperthyroidism and ophthalmopathy. Deletions cut 1 base from V and 4 bases from J, with 14 bases between. Germline V gene lookup returns CDR1 SGHVS and CDR2 FNYEAQ. There are 16 residues in the CDR3. TCR beta CDR3 sequences were amplified from RNA transcripts. First-round RT-PCR targeting the TCR CDR3 was performed with the HTBI primer set. One entry per CDR3 protein, called by TCRdb with MiXCR from the multiplex PCR reads. Of more than 500,000 distinct CDR3 sequences in the sample, about 16% were seen once.

The V call is TRBV7-6, the J call TRBJ2-1; D is perhaps TRBD2 (5 bases). The sequenced sample consisted of blood. The clonotype originates from a woman in her twenties or thirties with Graves' ophthalmopathy. The CDR3 nucleotides read TGTGCCAGCAGCTTAGTGGTCGGAGGCCGGTACAATGAGCAGTTCTTC. Its protein is CASSLVVGGRYNEQFF.